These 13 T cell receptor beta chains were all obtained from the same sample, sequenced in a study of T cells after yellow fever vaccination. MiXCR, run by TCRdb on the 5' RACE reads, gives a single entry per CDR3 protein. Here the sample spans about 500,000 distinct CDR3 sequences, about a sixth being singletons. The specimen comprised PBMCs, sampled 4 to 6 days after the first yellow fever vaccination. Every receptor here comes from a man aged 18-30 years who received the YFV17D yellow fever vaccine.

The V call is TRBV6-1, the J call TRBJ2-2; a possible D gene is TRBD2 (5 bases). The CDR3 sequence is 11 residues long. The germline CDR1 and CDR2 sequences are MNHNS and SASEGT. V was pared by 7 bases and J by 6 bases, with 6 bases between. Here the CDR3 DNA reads TGTGCCAGCAAGGAGGCCGGGGAGCTGTTTTTT. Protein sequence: CASKEAGELFF.

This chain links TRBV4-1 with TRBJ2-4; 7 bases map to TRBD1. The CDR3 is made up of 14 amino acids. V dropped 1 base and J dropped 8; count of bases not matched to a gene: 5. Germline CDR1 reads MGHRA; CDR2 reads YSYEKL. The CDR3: CASSQGQGEDIQYF. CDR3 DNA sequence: TGCGCCAGCAGCCAAGGACAGGGAGAGGACATTCAGTACTTC.

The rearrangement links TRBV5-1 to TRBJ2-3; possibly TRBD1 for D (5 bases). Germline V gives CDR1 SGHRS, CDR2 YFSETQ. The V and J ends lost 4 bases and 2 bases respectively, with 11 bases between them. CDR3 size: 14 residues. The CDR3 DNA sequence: TGCGCCAGCAGCCAAAGACAGTTCACAGATACGCAGTATTTT. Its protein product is CASSQRQFTDTQYF.

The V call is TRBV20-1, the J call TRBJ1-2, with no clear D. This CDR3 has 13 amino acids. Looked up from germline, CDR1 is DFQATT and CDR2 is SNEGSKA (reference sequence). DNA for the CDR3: TGCAGCTCTCGGGAGACGACTAACTATGGCTACACCTTC. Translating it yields CSSRETTNYGYTF.

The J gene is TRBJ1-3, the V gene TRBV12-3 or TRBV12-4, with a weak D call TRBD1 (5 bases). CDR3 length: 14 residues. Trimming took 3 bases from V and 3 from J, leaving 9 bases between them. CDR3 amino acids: CASSFSGVGNTIYF. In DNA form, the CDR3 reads TGTGCCAGCAGTTTCTCGGGGGTTGGAAACACCATATATTTT.

Here the CDR3 DNA reads TGCAGTGCTAGAGATCCGACCCGCGCGGGGGGATACAATGAGCAGTTCTTC. Residues: CSARDPTRAGGYNEQFF. This chain links TRBV20-1 with TRBJ2-1; 8 bases align to TRBD2. The germline V gene encodes CDR1 DFQATT and CDR2 SNEGSKA (reference sequence). With V trimmed by 0 bases and J by 4 bases, 11 bases remained unmatched. The CDR3 is 17 residues long.

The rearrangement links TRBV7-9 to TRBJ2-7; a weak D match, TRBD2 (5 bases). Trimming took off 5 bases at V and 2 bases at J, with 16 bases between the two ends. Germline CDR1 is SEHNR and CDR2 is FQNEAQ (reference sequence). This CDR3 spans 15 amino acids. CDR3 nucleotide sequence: TGTGCCAGCAGCATCGATGGACTTTTCACCTACGAGCAGTACTTC. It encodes CASSIDGLFTYEQYF. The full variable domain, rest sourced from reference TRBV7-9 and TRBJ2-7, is DTGVSQNPRHKITKRGQNVTFRCDPISEHNRLYWYRQTLGQGPEFLTYFQNEAQLEKSRLLSDRFSAERPKGSFSTLEIQRTEQGDSAMYLCASSIDGLFTYEQYFGPGTRLTVT.

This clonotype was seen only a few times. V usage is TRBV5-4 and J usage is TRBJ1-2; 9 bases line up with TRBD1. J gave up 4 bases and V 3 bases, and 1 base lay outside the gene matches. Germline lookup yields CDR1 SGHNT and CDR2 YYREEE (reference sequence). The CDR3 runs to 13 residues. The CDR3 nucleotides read TGTGCCAGCAGCTGGGACAGGGCCTATGGCTACACCTTC. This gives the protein CASSWDRAYGYTF.

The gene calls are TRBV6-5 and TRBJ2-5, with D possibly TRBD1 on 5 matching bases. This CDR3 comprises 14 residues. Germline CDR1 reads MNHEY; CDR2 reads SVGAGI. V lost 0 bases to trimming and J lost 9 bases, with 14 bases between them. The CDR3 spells CASSYSRRREAQYF. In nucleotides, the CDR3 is TGTGCCAGCAGTTACTCGAGGCGCAGGGAAGCCCAGTACTTC.

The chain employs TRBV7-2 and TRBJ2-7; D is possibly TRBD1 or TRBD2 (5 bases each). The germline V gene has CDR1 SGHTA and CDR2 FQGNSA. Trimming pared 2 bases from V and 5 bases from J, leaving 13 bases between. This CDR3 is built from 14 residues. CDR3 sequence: CASSLLGVGDEQYF. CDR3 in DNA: TGTGCCAGCAGCTTATTGGGTGTGGGGGACGAGCAGTACTTC.

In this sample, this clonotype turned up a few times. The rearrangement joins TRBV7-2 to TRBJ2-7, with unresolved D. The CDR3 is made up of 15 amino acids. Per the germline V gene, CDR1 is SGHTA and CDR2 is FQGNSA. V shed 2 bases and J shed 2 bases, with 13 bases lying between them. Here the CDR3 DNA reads TGTGCCAGCAGCTTACGTGGCGGAATAGCCTACGAGCAGTACGTC. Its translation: CASSLRGGIAYEQYV.

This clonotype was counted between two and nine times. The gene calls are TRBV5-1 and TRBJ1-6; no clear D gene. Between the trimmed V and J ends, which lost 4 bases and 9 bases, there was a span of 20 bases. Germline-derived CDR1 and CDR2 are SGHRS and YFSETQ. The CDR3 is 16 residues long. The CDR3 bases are TGCGCCAGCAGCAGACAACGGACTAGAGGTGGTTCACCCCTCCACTTT. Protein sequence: CASSRQRTRGGSPLHF.

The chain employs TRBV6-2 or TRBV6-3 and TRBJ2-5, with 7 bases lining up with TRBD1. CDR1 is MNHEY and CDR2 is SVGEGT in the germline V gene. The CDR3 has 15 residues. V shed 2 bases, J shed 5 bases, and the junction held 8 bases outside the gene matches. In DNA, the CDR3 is TGTGCCAGCAGTTACGGACAGGTGCCCGAGGAGACCCAGTACTTC. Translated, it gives CASSYGQVPEETQYF.